Listed here are 16 T cell receptor beta chains from one sample, sequenced in a study of T cell responses to AZD1222 COVID-19 vaccine. TCRdb's copy holds only in-frame clones and misses some; the assay was immunoSEQ multiplex PCR. The data contain about 110,000 clones, less than 90% of them singletons. The sample in question was peripheral blood, obtained on day 0 of AZD1222 vaccination. The receptors come from an adult in good health.

In its sample, this clone was seen once. V and J are TRBV18 and TRBJ1-2; D is uncertain. The CDR3 consists of 12 residues. Trimming stripped 3 bases from V and 6 bases from J, with 8 bases between. Germline assignment: CDR1 KGHSH and CDR2 LQKENI. CDR3 DNA sequence: TGTGCCAGCTCACCGTCTCTCGATGGCTACACCTTC. Translating gives CASSPSLDGYTF.

The V gene is TRBV20-1, the J gene TRBJ2-7; no definite D call. CDR3 length: 11 amino acids. The germline gives CDR1 DFQATT, CDR2 SNEGSKA (reference sequence). The V end was cut by 6 bases, the J end by 3 bases, with 9 bases between. CDR3 region: CSAALGYEQYF. The DNA of the CDR3 is TGCAGTGCGGCGCTGGGCTACGAGCAGTACTTC.

The V and J genes are TRBV18 and TRBJ2-2; 7 bases are shared with TRBD1. From germline, CDR1 is KGHSH and CDR2 LQKENI. The V and J ends lost 4 bases and 2 bases, in that order; junction bases with no gene match: 1. The CDR3 has 14 residues. This CDR3 is CASSRDRNTGELFF. The CDR3 DNA reads TGTGCCAGCTCACGGGACAGAAACACCGGGGAGCTGTTTTTT.

The chain couples TRBV10-3 to TRBJ2-3; possible D gene TRBD1, 6 bases. The ends were cut back, 4 bases at V and 3 bases at J, with 17 bases in the middle. Per the germline V gene, CDR1 is ENHRY and CDR2 is SYGVKD. CDR3 length equals 16 residues. CDR3 sequence: CAISGGRPPTTDTQYF. In DNA, the CDR3 is TGTGCCATCAGTGGGGGGCGGCCACCGACGACAGATACGCAGTATTTT.

The chain employs TRBV2 and TRBJ1-1; D not resolved. V lost 7 bases and J lost 9, with 15 bases in between. CDR1 is SNHLY, CDR2 FYNNEI, per germline. There are 12 residues in the CDR3. Here the CDR3 reads CASIRPPGQAFF. In DNA form, the CDR3 reads TGTGCCAGCATTAGACCCCCCGGACAAGCTTTCTTT.

The chain carries TRBV7-2 and TRBJ1-3; D uncertain. V was cut by 1 base and J by 0 bases, with 10 bases left in between. The CDR3 is made up of 16 amino acids. Germline V gene sequence: CDR1 SGHTA, CDR2 FQGNSA. The CDR3 sequence: CASSLGSLLSGNTIYF. In nucleotides, the CDR3 is TGTGCCAGCAGCTTAGGGAGCTTGCTCTCTGGAAACACCATATATTTT.

This chain joins TRBV10-3 and TRBJ1-1; perhaps TRBD1 as D (5 bases). The CDR3 contains 14 residues. From germline, CDR1 is ENHRY and CDR2 SYGVKD. Trimming took 11 bases from V and 4 from J, leaving 20 bases between them. The CDR3 coding sequence is TGTGCCTCGAACCTTGGGGCCCGTGTCACTGAAGCTTTCTTT. It translates to CASNLGARVTEAFF.

This chain connects TRBV5-5 to TRBJ1-1; a weak D match, TRBD1 (6 bases). The V end was cut by 6 bases, the J end by 4 bases, with 16 bases between. CDR3 length: 14 residues. Germline lookup yields CDR1 SGHKS and CDR2 YYEKEE (reference sequence). CDR3 bases: TGTGCCAGCAACCCCTCGAGGGGGGGCACTGAAGCTTTCTTT. This sequence encodes CASNPSRGGTEAFF.

This sequence joins TRBV2 and TRBJ2-2, with 7 nucleotides matching TRBD2. The CDR3 loop spans 16 amino acids. CDR1 SNHLY and CDR2 FYNNEI come from the germline V gene. The J segment lost 6 bases and the V segment lost 3 bases, leaving 10 bases of the junction unmatched. Written as DNA, the CDR3 is TGTGCCAGCAGTGAGGGGGAGGGACTGTTCCCCGGGGAGCTGTTTTTT. This codes for CASSEGEGLFPGELFF.

The chain uses TRBV7-2 and TRBJ2-1; no clear D gene. The CDR3 is 10 residues long. V lost 6 bases, J lost 11 bases, and 8 bases lay in between. CDR1 is SGHTA, CDR2 FQGNSA, per germline. The CDR3 nucleotides read TGTGCCAGCAGGTTCGGGCAGCAGTTCTTC. This sequence encodes CASRFGQQFF.

The rearrangement joins TRBV9 to TRBJ1-2, with D perhaps TRBD1 (6 bases). Trimming removed 2 bases from V and 7 bases from J, with 9 bases in between. The CDR3 totals 12 residues. Germline values: CDR1 SGDLS, CDR2 YYNGEE. The CDR3 coding sequence is TGTGCCAGCAGCGTTTCGGGGGCTGGCTACACCTTC. Translated, it gives CASSVSGAGYTF.

CDR3 loop: CASGSRTPGGEQYF. The CDR3 DNA follows: TGTGCTAGTGGTTCGCGGACACCCGGTGGGGAGCAGTACTTC. This chain uses TRBV12-5 with TRBJ2-7; D may be TRBD1 (5 bases). The germline gives CDR1 LGHNT, CDR2 FRNRAP. There are 14 residues in the CDR3. V was trimmed by 4 bases and J by 7 bases, leaving 17 bases between them.

The chain links TRBV7-9 to TRBJ1-1; maybe TRBD1 (5 bases). CDR3 length: 15 amino acids. Germline CDR1 reads SEHNR; CDR2 reads FQNEAQ (reference sequence). V lost 5 bases and J lost 6, with 19 bases in between. The CDR3 is CASSLRGDLVAEAFF. The CDR3 DNA reads as TGTGCCAGCAGCCTACGGGGGGACTTAGTCGCTGAAGCTTTCTTT.

CDR3 in DNA: TGTGCCAGCAGCGGTCCGAGTCCCGGAAACACCATATATTTT. As protein: CASSGPSPGNTIYF. V and J are TRBV21-1 and TRBJ1-3. TRBV21-1 is a pseudogene. This CDR3 is 14 amino acids long.

V and J are TRBV15 and TRBJ1-2; D is uncertain. The CDR3 runs to 17 residues. Germline-derived CDR1 and CDR2 are LNHNV and YYDKDF (reference sequence). V was cut by 2 bases and J by 1 base, with 17 bases left in between. The CDR3 coding sequence is TGTGCCACCAGCAGACAAAAAGGCACAGTCAGTAACTATGGCTACACCTTC. Encoded protein: CATSRQKGTVSNYGYTF. Full variable domain (missing parts from reference TRBV15 and TRBJ1-2): DAMVIQNPRYQVTQFGKPVTLSCSQTLNHNVMYWYQQKSSQAPKLLFHYYDKDFNNEADTPDNFQSRRPNTSFCFLDIRSPGLGDTAMYLCATSRQKGTVSNYGYTFGSGTRLTVV.

The chain carries TRBV14 and TRBJ2-1; D unclear. CDR1 is SGHDN, CDR2 FVKESK, per germline. The CDR3 is 13 amino acids. V shed 0 bases and J shed 9 bases, with 9 bases lying between them. This chain's CDR3 is CASSQETESEQFF. DNA for the CDR3: TGTGCCAGCAGCCAAGAGACGGAAAGTGAGCAGTTCTTC.